Below, one T cell receptor (beta chain) is given with its context. Antigen specificity is unknown. This sample is part of a study of shared clonotypes between healthy human individuals. Study information: Sampling drew on donors who were a couple of women and a few men aged 18 to 49. Per-donor plates numbered three CD4 naive, three CD4 memory, two CD8 naive and one CD8 memory.

TCRdb's table, derived via immunoSEQ multiplex PCR, lists solely in-frame clones and lacks some. The sample contains 2 million to 2.5 million clones, 80% to 95% of which appear only once. Study conclusions and caveats: Among non-shared clonotypes, generation probabilities were lower than among those shared by all four donors. Clonotypes that were shared across several donors made up around 5% of naive CD4 clonotypes.

This receptor was taken from a man aged 18 to 30 in good health. Some clones in this sample may be carry-over from other donors' samples. Sequenced: naive CD4+ T cells from PBMCs. The sample's subset: CD45RA+ positively selected.

CDR3 coding DNA: TGTGCCAGCAGCGTTGCGTCCGGTGGGGGGCCGGAGACCCAGTACTTC. Translated: CASSVASGGGPETQYF. The chain uses TRBV7-8 and TRBJ2-5; D is possibly TRBD1 or TRBD2 (6 bases each). The V gene's germline CDR1 is SGHVS and CDR2 FQNEAQ. The CDR3 is 16 amino acids. With 5 bases removed from V and 5 bases from J, the gap between germline ends came to 21 bases.